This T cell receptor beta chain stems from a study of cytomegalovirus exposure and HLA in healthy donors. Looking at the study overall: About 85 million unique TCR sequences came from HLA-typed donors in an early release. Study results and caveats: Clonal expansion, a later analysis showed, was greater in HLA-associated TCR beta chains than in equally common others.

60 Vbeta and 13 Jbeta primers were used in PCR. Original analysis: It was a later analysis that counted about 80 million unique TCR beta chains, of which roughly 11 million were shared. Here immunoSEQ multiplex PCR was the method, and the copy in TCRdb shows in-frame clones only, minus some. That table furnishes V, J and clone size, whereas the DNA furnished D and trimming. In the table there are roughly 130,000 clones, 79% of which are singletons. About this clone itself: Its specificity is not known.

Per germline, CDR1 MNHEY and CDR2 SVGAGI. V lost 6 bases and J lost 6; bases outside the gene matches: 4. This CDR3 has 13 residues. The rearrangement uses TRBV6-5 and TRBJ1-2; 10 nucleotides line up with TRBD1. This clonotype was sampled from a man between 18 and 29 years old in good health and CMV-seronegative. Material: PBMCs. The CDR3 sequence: CASSRQGADGYTF. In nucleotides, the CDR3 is TGTGCCAGCAGCCGACAGGGGGCCGATGGCTACACCTTC.